The 4 T cell receptor beta chains in this list originate from one sample, sequenced in a study of T-cell memory formation after mild COVID-19. Each CDR3 protein gets one entry after TCRdb re-called the 5' RACE reads with MiXCR. Here the sample spans over 150,000 distinct CDR3 sequences, about a fifth being singletons. Sequenced sample: PBMCs or a T cell subset sorted from them (not recorded which). The receptors here all came from an adult woman who had mild COVID-19 (a few samples of this study predate the infection). Cell type and time point are not known.

The genes are TRBV5-1 and TRBJ1-1, with D uncertain. The V and J ends lost 3 bases and 2 bases respectively, with 17 bases between them. CDR3 size: 16 residues. CDR1 and CDR2 (germline): SGHRS, YFSETQ. The CDR3, as DNA: TGCGCCAGCAGCTCGCTTCCAGAGGCTCGAAACACTGAAGCTTTCTTT. It yields the protein CASSSLPEARNTEAFF.

The CDR3 sequence is CASSLAGARDTQYF. The CDR3 nucleotides are TGTGCCAGCAGCTTAGCGGGGGCCAGAGATACGCAGTATTTT. The chain links TRBV13 to TRBJ2-3, with D perhaps TRBD1 or TRBD2 (6 bases each). The CDR3 extends over 14 amino acids. CDR1 and CDR2 from the germline V gene are PRHDT and FYEKMQ (reference sequence). With 1 base removed from V and 5 bases from J, the gap between germline ends came to 10 bases.

This clonotype was detected a few times. V usage is TRBV7-9 and J usage is TRBJ1-5, with a weak D call TRBD1 (5 bases). Germline values: CDR1 SEHNR, CDR2 FQNEAQ (reference sequence). This CDR3 comprises 14 residues. The V and J ends lost 5 bases and 4 bases respectively, with 12 bases between them. The CDR3 DNA sequence: TGTGCCAGCAGCGTCGGACAACCTAATCAGCCCCAGCATTTT. Translating it yields CASSVGQPNQPQHF.

The rearrangement uses TRBV18 and TRBJ1-1; D is uncertain. Germline V lookup: CDR1 KGHSH, CDR2 LQKENI. The CDR3 loop spans 17 amino acids. V was trimmed by 3 bases and J by 0 bases, leaving 17 bases between them. The CDR3 DNA is TGTGCCAGCTCACCGAACAGCCCGAGCCGCTTGAACACTGAAGCTTTCTTT. Its protein is CASSPNSPSRLNTEAFF.